A single sample is the source of the 23 T cell receptor beta chains below, sequenced in a study of blood T cells in healthy people across ages. Primed by a sample-barcoded 5' primer and a J-beta primer mix, a second PCR proceeded for 7 to 11 cycles. TCRdb independently ran MiXCR on the 5' RACE reads; one entry per CDR3 protein. Of about a million distinct CDR3 sequences listed, less than 45% are singletons. The material sequenced was blood. The receptors come from a man younger than 35 in good health.

The V call is TRBV7-2, the J call TRBJ1-1, with D unclear. There are 14 residues in the CDR3. Germline V lookup: CDR1 SGHTA, CDR2 FQGNSA. Trimming removed 5 bases at V and 0 bases at J, with 10 bases between. The CDR3 reads CASSPTSMNTEAFF. The CDR3 region has the DNA TGTGCCAGCAGCCCTACTAGCATGAACACTGAAGCTTTCTTT.

The CDR3 loop is CASSLELGRVVLLGYTF. The CDR3 nucleotides read TGTGCCAGCAGCTTGGAGTTAGGCAGGGTCGTCCTTCTGGGCTACACCTTC. The J gene is TRBJ1-2, the V gene TRBV5-5; perhaps TRBD1 as D (5 bases). Germline lookup yields CDR1 SGHKS and CDR2 YYEKEE (reference sequence). V dropped 0 bases and J dropped 8 bases, with 23 bases sitting between them. The CDR3 length is 17 residues.

The sample holds a few counts of this clonotype. This chain joins TRBV7-2 and TRBJ1-1; D remains ambiguous. CDR1 is SGHTA and CDR2 is FQGNSA in the germline V gene. V lost 5 bases, J lost 0 bases, and 13 bases lay in between. There are 15 residues in the CDR3. Here the CDR3 reads CASSLGGVLNTEAFF. The CDR3 DNA follows: TGTGCCAGCAGCCTGGGTGGGGTATTGAACACTGAAGCTTTCTTT. Full variable domain (outside the CDR3, taken from reference TRBV7-2 and TRBJ1-1): GAGVSQSPSNKVTEKGKDVELRCDPISGHTALYWYRQSLGQGLEFLIYFQGNSAPDKSGLPSDRFSAERTGGSVSTLTIQRTQQEDSAVYLCASSLGGVLNTEAFFGQGTRLTVV.

In its sample, this clonotype was seen a few times. This sequence joins TRBV6-6 and TRBJ1-5; D not certain. The V and J ends lost 8 bases and 0 bases respectively, with 14 bases between them. This CDR3 has 15 residues. Germline V gene data show CDR1 as MNHNY and CDR2 as SVGAGI (reference sequence). For the CDR3, the DNA is TGTGCCAGCCTAACCGGGAGACATAGCAATCAGCCCCAGCATTTT. Translation gives CASLTGRHSNQPQHF.

The chain joins TRBV9 to TRBJ1-2, with 7 nucleotides matching TRBD1. This CDR3 comprises 14 residues. V was pared by 3 bases and J by 6 bases, with 8 bases of the junction left unmatched. The germline gives CDR1 SGDLS, CDR2 YYNGEE. This CDR3 reads CASSASQGWDGYTF. DNA for the CDR3: TGTGCCAGCAGCGCATCACAGGGGTGGGATGGCTACACCTTC. The full variable domain, rest sourced from reference TRBV9 and TRBJ1-2, is DSGVTQTPKHLITATGQRVTLRCSPRSGDLSVYWYQQSLDQGLQFLIQYYNGEERAKGNILERFSAQQFPDLHSELNLSSLELGDSALYFCASSASQGWDGYTFGSGTRLTVV.

This clonotype has just one count. CDR3 coding DNA: TGCGCCAGCAGCCAATTACAGGGAGTTGACACTGAAGCTTTCTTT. This translates into CASSQLQGVDTEAFF. The rearrangement uses TRBV4-3 and TRBJ1-1; possible D gene TRBD1, 6 bases. V was clipped by 2 bases and J by 3 bases, with 13 bases between them. Germline V CDR1 and CDR2: LGHNA, YSLEER. CDR3 length equals 15 residues.

This clonotype was counted ten times or more. The V gene is TRBV29-1, the J gene TRBJ2-1; no firm D call. The CDR3 length is 13 residues. Looked up from germline, CDR1 is SQVTM and CDR2 is ANQGSEA. V dropped 7 bases and J dropped 5 bases, with 15 bases sitting between them. Here the CDR3 reads CSAFPGEHNEQFF. CDR3 nucleotide sequence: TGCAGCGCTTTCCCTGGAGAACACAATGAGCAGTTCTTC.

The chain has TRBV20-1 and TRBJ2-1; 8 bases align to TRBD1. TRBJ2-7 explains the end of the DNA better; the J call may be wrong. The length of the CDR3 is 15 residues. Germline-derived CDR1 and CDR2 are DFQATT and SNEGSKA (reference sequence). CDR3 sequence (DNA): TGCAGTGCCTCTAGGACAGGGACCTCCTACAATGAGCAGTACTTC. Encoded protein: CSASRTGTSYNEQYF.

This clonotype was observed a few times. The chain combines TRBV21-1 with TRBJ2-3. TRBV21-1 is described as a pseudogene. The CDR3 is made up of 16 amino acids. This CDR3 reads CASSKVRRFSTDTQYF. For the CDR3, the DNA is TGTGCCAGCAGCAAAGTACGCCGGTTTAGCACAGATACGCAGTATTTT.

The sample holds a few counts of this clonotype. The chain joins TRBV6-2 or TRBV6-3 to TRBJ2-3, with a weak D call TRBD1 (5 bases). This CDR3 has 17 residues. V lost 0 bases and J 2 bases, leaving 15 bases between the germline ends. Germline CDR1 is MNHEY and CDR2 is SVGEGT. The CDR3, as DNA: TGTGCCAGCAGTTACTCTACAGGCCAACCCCACACAGATACGCAGTATTTT. This encodes CASSYSTGQPHTDTQYF.

This sequence joins TRBV20-1 and TRBJ1-1; D is perhaps TRBD1 (6 bases). Trimming took 7 bases from V and 1 from J, leaving 16 bases between them. The germline CDR1 and CDR2 sequences are DFQATT and SNEGSKA (reference sequence). CDR3 length: 14 residues. This chain's CDR3 is CSVTPGHRNTEAFF. The CDR3 DNA follows: TGCAGTGTTACGCCGGGACACCGGAACACTGAAGCTTTCTTT.

The rearrangement uses TRBV14 and TRBJ1-1; perhaps TRBD1 as D (5 bases). CDR1 and CDR2 (germline): SGHDN, FVKESK. V was cut by 2 bases and J by 0 bases, with 13 bases left in between. The length of the CDR3 is 16 residues. The DNA of the CDR3 is TGTGCCAGCAGCCAATCGTCGAGAGGGGTGAACACTGAAGCTTTCTTT. Translation gives CASSQSSRGVNTEAFF.

This clonotype appeared a single time. The chain joins TRBV2 to TRBJ2-2; 8 bases fit TRBD1. CDR1 and CDR2 (germline): SNHLY, FYNNEI. This CDR3 is built from 15 residues. Trimming cost V 6 bases and J 3 bases; bases outside gene matches: 6. Written as DNA, the CDR3 is TGTGCCAGCAGACTAGACAGGGGAGACACCGGGGAGCTGTTTTTT. It encodes CASRLDRGDTGELFF.

This clonotype has just a few counts. The J gene is TRBJ2-7, the V gene TRBV20-1; the D is unclear. Looked up from germline, CDR1 is DFQATT and CDR2 is SNEGSKA (reference sequence). This CDR3 spans 14 amino acids. Trimming removed 0 bases at V and 7 bases at J, with 16 bases between. The CDR3 DNA reads TGCAGTGCTAGAGACAGAGGCAGAATAGATGAGCAGTACTTC. Amino acids: CSARDRGRIDEQYF.

J is TRBJ1-4 and V is TRBV9; D not certain. V was shortened by 0 bases and J by 0 bases, with 12 bases between the two germline ends. Germline V CDR1 and CDR2: SGDLS, YYNGEE. The CDR3 has 17 residues. The CDR3 spells CASSVGPGWATNEKLFF. The CDR3 nucleotides read TGTGCCAGCAGCGTAGGTCCGGGGTGGGCAACTAATGAAAAACTGTTTTTT.

The genes are TRBV10-3 and TRBJ2-3; D may be TRBD2 (5 bases). The CDR3 extends over 12 amino acids. Germline CDR1 ENHRY, CDR2 SYGVKD. V shed 9 bases and J shed 1 base, with 8 bases lying between them. The CDR3 bases are TGTGCCATAGCGGTGGGCACAGATACGCAGTATTTT. Translated, it gives CAIAVGTDTQYF.

This clonotype was detected a few times. J is TRBJ1-6 and V is TRBV5-1, with D possibly TRBD1 on 5 matching bases. The germline gives CDR1 SGHRS, CDR2 YFSETQ. The CDR3 is 14 residues long. The V gene lost 3 bases and the J gene lost 6 bases, with 10 bases spanning the gap. The CDR3 DNA reads as TGCGCCAGCAGCTCCTCGACAGTTAATTCACCCCTCCACTTT. Translating it yields CASSSSTVNSPLHF.

The table lists this clonotype with a count of one. The junction departs from germline at one end; a sequencing error may be responsible. The chain employs TRBV10-3 and TRBJ1-1; weak D call: TRBD1 (6 bases). Germline assignment: CDR1 ENHRY and CDR2 SYGVKD. The CDR3 loop spans 14 amino acids. The CDR3 reads CPISDGGQDTEAFF. In nucleotides, the CDR3 is TGTCCCATCAGTGACGGGGGGCAAGATACTGAAGCTTTCTTT.

The chain couples TRBV21-1 to TRBJ1-5; the table's D call, TRBD1, was not checked against the DNA. TRBV21-1 is a listed pseudogene. The CDR3 loop spans 16 amino acids. CDR3 bases: TGTGCCAGCAGCGAAGGGAGCGGACAGAACAGTCAGCCCCAGCATTTT. The encoded protein is CASSEGSGQNSQPQHF.

This clonotype was observed a handful of times. V usage is TRBV20-1 and J usage is TRBJ2-3; D possibly corresponds to TRBD1 (5 bases). Trimming stripped 6 bases from V and 2 bases from J, with 15 bases between. There are 14 residues in the CDR3. Per the germline V gene, CDR1 is DFQATT and CDR2 is SNEGSKA (reference sequence). The CDR3 region has the DNA TGCAGTGCCCTAAGGGGCAGACTCACAGATACGCAGTATTTT. Translation: CSALRGRLTDTQYF.

The rearrangement joins TRBV9 to TRBJ1-2; TRBD1 agrees at 7 bases. The junction had 14 bases not matched to a gene; V was cut back by 7 bases and J by 8 bases. The germline V gene has CDR1 SGDLS and CDR2 YYNGEE. The CDR3 totals 14 residues. The CDR3, as DNA: TGTGCCAGCCGCCGGGACAGTCAACTGGGAGGCTACACCTTC. Translating gives CASRRDSQLGGYTF.

A note on this clonotype: Possible read error: a much larger clone is one base away. The chain couples TRBV4-2 to TRBJ1-2, with D possibly being TRBD1 (5 bases). The CDR3 runs to 15 residues. V dropped 0 bases and J dropped 6 bases, with 14 bases sitting between them. CDR1 is LGHNA, CDR2 YNFKEQ, per germline. Here the CDR3 DNA reads TGTGCCAGCAGCCAAGATCTCGACAGTCTCGATGGCTACACCTTC. Amino acid sequence: CASSQDLDSLDGYTF.

The rearrangement links TRBV12-3 or TRBV12-4 to TRBJ1-5, with D maybe TRBD1 (6 bases). Deletions cut 3 bases from V and 6 bases from J, with 12 bases between. The length of the CDR3 is 14 residues. The CDR3 sequence: CASSLRGSLQPQHF. DNA for the CDR3: TGTGCCAGCAGTTTGAGGGGGAGCCTTCAGCCCCAGCATTTT.